Only a few counts were recorded for the clone carrying this T cell receptor beta chain. Its antigen remains unidentified. V dropped 2 bases and J dropped 4; count of bases not matched to a gene: 5. This CDR3 is 16 amino acids long. Germline V gives CDR1 MNHEY, CDR2 SMNVEV (reference sequence). This specimen comes from a study of T cells in Graves' hyperthyroidism and ophthalmopathy. Study outcomes and limitations: Stable hyperthyroidism and ophthalmopathy were separated using 13 V-J signatures. Most expanded thyroid clonotypes above 0.001 also appeared in blood.

At first hyperthyroidism diagnosis, before any ophthalmopathy symptoms, the blood sample was collected. The authors took PBMCs from 8 to 10 ml fresh peripheral blood. Amplification of TCR beta CDR3 regions used RNA as the template. Researchers ran a first-round RT-PCR on the TCR CDR3 using the HTBI primer set. MiXCR, run by TCRdb on the multiplex PCR reads, gives a single entry per CDR3 protein. The sample carries hundreds of thousands of distinct CDR3 sequences, approximately 14% recorded once. Sequencing was performed on blood. This TCR derives from a woman between 25 and 40 years old with Graves' hyperthyroidism that later progressed to Graves' ophthalmopathy. J is TRBJ1-6 and V is TRBV27; 7 nucleotides line up with TRBD1. The DNA for the CDR3 is TGTGCCAGCAGTTTAAACAGGGGAACTTATAATTCACCCCTCCACTTT. This sequence encodes CASSLNRGTYNSPLHF.